Listed here are 30 T cell receptor beta chains from one sample, sequenced in a study of molecular identifiers for immune sequencing clone quantification (dated by TCRdb to 2016 to 2018). Libraries came from PCR. Sequencing was carried out with a NextSeq 500. TCRdb redid the processing of the public reads, applying fastp at Q25 and MiXCR, and retained in-frame beta chains. Rows merge per CDR3 protein into single entries with the most common DNA and genes. The sample table contains tens of thousands of distinct CDR3 sequences; only one count was recorded for more than 20% of them. The ten largest account for just under 1% of the sample. The sequencing sample was made of naive CD8+ T cells from blood, with Jurkat cell RNA spiked in. The cell subset or site tag for this specimen amounts to: FACS-sorted CD8+CD4-CCR7+CD45RA+ naive T cells. These TCRs come from a human donor in good health. Some libraries in this study had Jurkat cell RNA spiked in.

This clonotype has at least ten counts. One junction end does not reproduce the germline sequence, and a read error may be involved. The chain carries TRBV2 and TRBJ2-7; 9 bases fit TRBD2. The CDR3 runs 10 residues. CDR1 SNHLY and CDR2 FYNNEI come from the germline V gene. The chain's CDR3 is CASRIAGAVF. In nucleotides, the CDR3 is TGTGCCAGCAGAATAGCGGGAGCCGTTTTC.

This clonotype was detected many times. The V and J genes are TRBV6-2 or TRBV6-3 and TRBJ2-7; a weak D match, TRBD1 (5 bases). Trimming removed 2 bases at V and 1 base at J, with 9 bases between. The length of the CDR3 is 14 residues. Germline V gives CDR1 MNHEY, CDR2 SVGEGT. CDR3 residues: CASSYGAASYEQYF. In DNA form, the CDR3 reads TGTGCCAGCAGTTACGGGGCCGCTTCCTACGAGCAGTACTTC.

This clonotype has a count of ten or more. The junction and the germline gene differ at one end; a read error may be behind it. This sequence joins TRBV5-1 and TRBJ2-3, with D possibly TRBD1 on 5 matching bases. Germline V gene sequence: CDR1 SGHRS, CDR2 YFSETQ. The CDR3 has 16 amino acids. This CDR3 is CASSLEAGWGTDAQYF. The CDR3, as DNA: TGCGCCAGCAGCTTGGAGGCAGGGTGGGGCACAGATGCGCAGTATTTT.

This clonotype was detected ten times or more. This chain connects TRBV14 to TRBJ2-7; 8 nucleotides match TRBD1. Germline loops: CDR1 SGHDN, CDR2 FVKESK. The CDR3 spans 14 residues. The J segment lost 4 bases and the V segment lost 4 bases, leaving 6 bases of the junction unmatched. The CDR3 coding sequence is TGTGCCAGCAGCCCACGACAGGGGAGGTACGAGCAGTACTTC. It encodes CASSPRQGRYEQYF.

This clonotype was seen repeatedly, ten times or more. The V call is TRBV28, the J call TRBJ2-7; 7 bases fit TRBD1. Trimming cost V 5 bases and J 2 bases; bases outside gene matches: 9. The germline CDR1 and CDR2 sequences are MDHEN and SYDVKM. CDR3 length: 15 residues. Here the CDR3 reads CASSPPQGVTYEQYF. The CDR3 DNA sequence: TGTGCCAGCAGTCCCCCTCAGGGGGTGACCTACGAGCAGTACTTC.

V gene TRBV7-9 combines with J gene TRBJ2-3; D remains unclear. This CDR3 is built from 18 residues. The germline V gene encodes CDR1 SEHNR and CDR2 FQNEAQ (reference sequence). With 5 bases removed from V and 8 bases from J, the gap between germline ends came to 29 bases. CDR3: CASSPGPPVSRVSGTQYF. The CDR3 DNA follows: TGTGCCAGCAGCCCTGGACCTCCCGTCTCCCGGGTGTCCGGTACGCAGTATTTT.

As concerns this clonotype: A much larger clone lies a single base off, so this may be a read error. The chain links TRBV13 to TRBJ2-3; TRBD1 might be the D (6 bases). Germline V CDR1 and CDR2: PRHDT, FYEKMQ (reference sequence). V was trimmed by 2 bases and J by 10 bases, leaving 19 bases between them. The CDR3 totals 15 residues. In DNA, the CDR3 is TGTGCCAGCAGCTTACTGGTGGACAGCCAAAATGCGCAGTATTTT. Encoded protein: CASSLLVDSQNAQYF. Based on the CDR3 plus reference TRBV13 and TRBJ2-3, the full variable domain is AAGVIQSPRHLIKEKRETATLKCYPIPRHDTVYWYQQGPGQDPQFLISFYEKMQSDKGSIPDRFSAQQFSDYHSELNMSSLELGDSALYFCASSLLVDSQNAQYFGPGTRLTVL.

This clonotype was counted many times. The J gene is TRBJ2-3, the V gene TRBV6-2 or TRBV6-3; tentatively, D is TRBD2 (7 bases). Trimming pared 0 bases from V and 6 bases from J, leaving 16 bases between. This CDR3 region has 16 residues. CDR1 is MNHEY, CDR2 SVGEGT, per germline. DNA for the CDR3: TGTGCCAGCAGTTACTCGATCGAGGGGGGGCCGGATACGCAGTATTTT. This codes for CASSYSIEGGPDTQYF.

To note about this clonotype: A read error may explain this, as a much larger clone is one base away. The rearrangement uses TRBV3-1 and TRBJ1-1; D is uncertain. This CDR3 is 14 amino acids long. Germline CDR1 LGHDT, CDR2 YNNKEL (reference sequence). The V end lost 0 bases, the J end lost 7 bases, and 12 bases lay between the germline ends. The CDR3 here is CASSQDSLTLEAFF. The CDR3, as DNA: TGTGCCAGCAGCCAAGATTCCTTGACCCTTGAAGCTTTCTTT. The full variable domain, with the rest looked up from reference TRBV3-1 and TRBJ1-1, is DTAVSQTPKYLVTQMGNDKSIKCEQNLGHDTMYWYKQDSKKFLKIMFSYNNKELIINETVPNRFSPKSPDKAHLNLHINSLELGDSAVYFCASSQDSLTLEAFFGQGTRLTVV.

The chain is built from TRBV20-1 and TRBJ2-1; TRBD2 agrees at 7 bases. CDR3 length equals 15 residues. J lost 5 bases, V lost 6 bases, and 13 bases had no gene match. Per germline, CDR1 DFQATT and CDR2 SNEGSKA (reference sequence). CDR3 DNA: TGCAGTGCGGCGGGGCGGGAGATAATGGACAATGAGCAGTTCTTC. This encodes CSAAGREIMDNEQFF.

This clonotype appeared a few times. The chain combines TRBV28 with TRBJ2-7, with D unresolved. From germline, CDR1 is MDHEN and CDR2 SYDVKM. V shed 4 bases and J shed 5 bases, with 12 bases lying between them. The length of the CDR3 is 13 residues. The CDR3 DNA sequence: TGTGCCAGCAGTTCGAATTGGTCCCACGAGCAGTACTTC. It codes for CASSSNWSHEQYF.

This clonotype has a count of ten or more. V gene TRBV2 combines with J gene TRBJ1-6; D is unresolved. CDR1 is SNHLY and CDR2 is FYNNEI in the germline V gene. Trimming cost V 6 bases and J 7 bases, with 13 bases left between them. The CDR3 contains 14 residues. CDR3: CASSGKADNSPLHF. The CDR3, as DNA: TGTGCCAGCAGCGGCAAGGCCGACAATTCACCCCTCCACTTT.

This clonotype appeared many times. The chain combines TRBV5-4 with TRBJ1-6; the match to TRBD1 covers 7 bases. Germline V CDR1 and CDR2: SGHNT, YYREEE (reference sequence). The V gene end was trimmed by 3 bases and the J gene end by 0 bases; junction bases not matched to a gene: 12. This CDR3 is built from 19 residues. CDR3 sequence (DNA): TGTGCCAGCAGCTACCGAACGGGACAGCTAAGCTCCTATAATTCACCCCTCCACTTT. Translation gives CASSYRTGQLSSYNSPLHF.

This clonotype came up many times. The chain combines TRBV18 with TRBJ2-3, with TRBD2 identical over 7 bases. Germline V gene sequence: CDR1 KGHSH, CDR2 LQKENI. The CDR3 is made up of 15 amino acids. J was trimmed by 2 bases and V by 0 bases; bases with no gene match: 2. The CDR3 sequence is CASSPPSGATDTQYF. The CDR3 DNA follows: TGTGCCAGCTCACCACCGAGCGGGGCCACAGATACGCAGTATTTT.

With respect to this clonotype: The DNA is left out, because the CDR3 cannot be placed on it with certainty; the CDR3 is given as TCRdb lists it. CDR3 sequence: CASVGGGAGDTQCF. The V gene is TRBV30, the J gene TRBJ2-3; the listed D gene, TRBD2, was not tested against the DNA. CDR1 and CDR2 from the germline V gene are GTSNPN and SVGIG (reference sequence). Including both end residues, the CDR3 is 14 amino acids long.

The sample holds many counts of this clonotype. The V call is TRBV7-9, the J call TRBJ2-1; D is uncertain. CDR1 and CDR2 (germline): SEHNR, FQNEAQ (reference sequence). V shed 4 bases and J shed 2 bases, with 12 bases lying between them. The CDR3 loop spans 15 amino acids. The chain's CDR3 is CASSSPPRTYNEQFF. Written as DNA, the CDR3 is TGTGCCAGCAGCTCCCCCCCCAGAACCTACAATGAGCAGTTCTTC.

This sequence joins TRBV20-1 and TRBJ2-2; TRBD2 aligns across 10 bases. V shed 6 bases and J 6 bases; nucleotides not matched to a gene: 7. This CDR3 comprises 14 residues. Germline V CDR1 and CDR2: DFQATT, SNEGSKA (reference sequence). The DNA of the CDR3 is TGCAGTGCGCTAGCGGGAGAAGGCCCCGGGGAGCTGTTTTTT. The encoded protein is CSALAGEGPGELFF.

The V gene is TRBV9, the J gene TRBJ2-1; D uncertain. The CDR3 loop spans 14 amino acids. The germline V gene has CDR1 SGDLS and CDR2 YYNGEE. Trimming took off 4 bases at V and 9 bases at J, with 17 bases between the two ends. The CDR3 protein is CASSLDGGRGEQFF. CDR3 bases: TGTGCCAGCAGCCTCGACGGTGGGCGAGGTGAGCAGTTCTTC.

The chain is built from TRBV27 and TRBJ2-5; D gene unclear. CDR3 length: 11 amino acids. Germline CDR1 MNHEY, CDR2 SMNVEV (reference sequence). Deletions cut 2 bases from V and 7 bases from J, with 5 bases between. CDR3: CASSLERTQYF. DNA for the CDR3: TGTGCCAGCAGTTTAGAAAGGACCCAGTACTTC.

By frequency in the sample, this clonotype is medium-sized. The chain is built from TRBV4-3 and TRBJ2-7; D remains ambiguous. V was pared by 0 bases and J by 9 bases, with 15 bases between. Per germline, CDR1 LGHNA and CDR2 YSLEER. The CDR3 is made up of 14 amino acids. The CDR3 nucleotides read TGCGCCAGCAGCCAAGATTCACAAGGTTGGGGGCAGTACTTC. It translates to CASSQDSQGWGQYF.

In its sample, this clonotype was seen many times. The chain uses TRBV6-5 and TRBJ2-7; D may be TRBD2 (5 bases). There are 13 residues in the CDR3. Trimming stripped 0 bases from V and 4 bases from J, with 7 bases between. Germline loops: CDR1 MNHEY, CDR2 SVGAGI. The CDR3 DNA is TGTGCCAGCAGTTACTCGAGGGTTTACGAGCAGTACTTC. Its protein is CASSYSRVYEQYF.

About this clonotype: A read error may be the cause here, since a much bigger clone is one base away. The rearrangement uses TRBV19 and TRBJ2-5; D gene ambiguous. The CDR3 loop spans 13 amino acids. CDR1 LNHDA and CDR2 SQIVND come from the germline V gene (reference sequence). With 1 base removed from V and 5 bases from J, the gap between germline ends came to 8 bases. This chain's CDR3 is CASSIGFVETQYF. CDR3 nucleotide sequence: TGTGCCAGTAGTATAGGTTTCGTGGAGACCCAGTACTTC.

This clonotype was seen ten or more times. The chain links TRBV27 to TRBJ2-3; TRBD2 matches at 9 bases. Germline CDR1 reads MNHEY; CDR2 reads SMNVEV (reference sequence). The CDR3 runs 14 residues. Germline trimming cut 5 bases from V and 6 bases from J; bases unmatched to any gene: 6. The CDR3, as DNA: TGTGCCAGCAGTCTGGGACTAGCCATGGATACGCAGTATTTT. This gives the protein CASSLGLAMDTQYF.

This clonotype has a count of ten or more. This chain joins TRBV6-5 and TRBJ2-5, with 11 bases identical to TRBD2. CDR3 length: 15 amino acids. Germline assignment: CDR1 MNHEY and CDR2 SVGAGI. V gave up 1 base and J gave up 5 bases; unmatched junction bases: 3. CDR3 sequence (DNA): TGTGCCAGCAGTTACTTACTAGCGGGAGAGGAGACCCAGTACTTC. Encoded protein: CASSYLLAGEETQYF.

This clonotype was counted many times. This CDR3 is CSVPVPLAEAFF. The CDR3 nucleotides read TGCAGCGTCCCTGTCCCGTTGGCTGAAGCTTTCTTT. This chain uses TRBV29-1 with TRBJ1-1, with unresolved D. CDR1 and CDR2 (germline): SQVTM, ANQGSEA. V was trimmed by 6 bases and J by 6 bases, leaving 14 bases between them. The CDR3 length is 12 residues. Complete variable domain (other parts from reference TRBV29-1 and TRBJ1-1): SAVISQKPSRDICQRGTSLTIQCQVDSQVTMMFWYRQQPGQSLTLIATANQGSEATYESGFVIDKFPISRPNLTFSTLTVSNMSPEDSSIYLCSVPVPLAEAFFGQGTRLTVV.

Points on this clonotype: A much larger clone differs from this one at a single base, so this may be a read error. This sequence joins TRBV15 and TRBJ2-1; 7 bases are a match to TRBD1. The CDR3 loop spans 12 amino acids. V shed 7 bases and J 8 bases; nucleotides not matched to a gene: 5. Germline CDR1 LNHNV, CDR2 YYDKDF (reference sequence). The CDR3 DNA sequence: TGTGCCACCAAGGGACAGAGCCATGAGCAGTTCTTC. It codes for CATKGQSHEQFF.

The V call is TRBV20-1, the J call TRBJ2-5; 8 bases align to TRBD2. From germline, CDR1 is DFQATT and CDR2 SNEGSKA (reference sequence). There are 13 residues in the CDR3. The ends lost 6 bases at V and 2 bases at J; junction bases unmatched: 5. The CDR3 nucleotides are TGCAGTGCCCCTCGGGGGGGGCAAGAGACCCAGTACTTC. Translating gives CSAPRGGQETQYF.

This clonotype came up many times. The genes are TRBV7-2 and TRBJ2-7; a possible D gene is TRBD1 (6 bases). CDR1 is SGHTA and CDR2 is FQGNSA in the germline V gene. The CDR3 contains 15 residues. The ends were cut back, 3 bases at V and 6 bases at J, with 18 bases in the middle. The DNA of the CDR3 is TGTGCCAGCAGCTTCACAATTACAGGGTTGGGCGAGCAGTACTTC. The encoded protein is CASSFTITGLGEQYF.

Regarding this clonotype: Likely a read error: the CDR3 ends without its conserved phenylalanine or tryptophan. This sequence joins TRBV28 and TRBJ2-3; D might be TRBD2 (6 bases). This CDR3 is built from 16 residues. Trimming removed 4 bases at V and 9 bases at J, with 23 bases between. Per the germline V gene, CDR1 is MDHEN and CDR2 is SYDVKM. CDR3 amino acids: CASSSRAGTPGVTQYL. As DNA, the CDR3 is TGTGCCAGCAGTTCCCGCGCGGGAACCCCCGGGGTGACGCAGTATTTA.

Many counts were recorded for this clonotype. The rearrangement uses TRBV28 and TRBJ2-3, with unresolved D. This CDR3 is built from 13 residues. Germline values: CDR1 MDHEN, CDR2 SYDVKM. The V end was cut by 8 bases, the J end by 2 bases, with 11 bases between. This CDR3 reads CASLPPNTDTQYF. CDR3 in DNA: TGTGCCAGCCTACCCCCAAACACAGATACGCAGTATTTT.